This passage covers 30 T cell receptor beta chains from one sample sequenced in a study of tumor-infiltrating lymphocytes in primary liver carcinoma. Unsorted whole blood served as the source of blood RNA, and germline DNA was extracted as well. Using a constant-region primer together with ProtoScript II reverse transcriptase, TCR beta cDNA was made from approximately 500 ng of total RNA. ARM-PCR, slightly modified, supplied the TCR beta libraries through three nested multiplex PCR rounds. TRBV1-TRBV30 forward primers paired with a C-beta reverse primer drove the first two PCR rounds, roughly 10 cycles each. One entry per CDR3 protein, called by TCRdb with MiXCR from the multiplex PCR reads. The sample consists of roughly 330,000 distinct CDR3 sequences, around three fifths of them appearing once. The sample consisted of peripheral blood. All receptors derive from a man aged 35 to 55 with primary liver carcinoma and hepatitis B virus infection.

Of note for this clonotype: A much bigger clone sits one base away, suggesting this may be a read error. CDR3 in amino acids: CAISETWGETQYF. The CDR3 bases are TGTGCCATCAGTGAGACGTGGGGTGAGACCCAGTACTTC. This chain links TRBV10-3 with TRBJ2-5; no clear D gene. The CDR3 has 13 amino acids. CDR1 ENHRY and CDR2 SYGVKD come from the germline V gene. The germline V and J ends were trimmed by 2 bases and 5 bases, with 9 bases remaining between them.

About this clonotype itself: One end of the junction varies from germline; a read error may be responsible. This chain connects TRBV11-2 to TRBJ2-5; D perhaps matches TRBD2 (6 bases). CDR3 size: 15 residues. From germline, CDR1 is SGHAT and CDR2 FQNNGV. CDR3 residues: CVSSLGTLGRETQYF. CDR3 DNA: TGTGTCAGCAGCTTAGGGACTCTTGGGCGAGAGACCCAGTACTTC.

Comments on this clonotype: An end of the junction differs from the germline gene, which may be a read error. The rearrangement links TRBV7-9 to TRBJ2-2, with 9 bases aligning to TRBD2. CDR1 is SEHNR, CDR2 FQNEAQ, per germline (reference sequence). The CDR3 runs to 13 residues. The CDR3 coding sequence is TGTGCCAGCAGTGACAGGGTAGCGGGGGAGATGTTTTTT. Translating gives CASSDRVAGEMFF.

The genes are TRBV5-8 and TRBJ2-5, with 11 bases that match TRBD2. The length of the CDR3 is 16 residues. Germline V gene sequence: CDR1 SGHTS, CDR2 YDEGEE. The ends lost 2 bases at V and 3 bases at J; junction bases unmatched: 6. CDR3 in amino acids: CASSFSLAGGEETQYF. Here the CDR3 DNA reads TGTGCCAGCAGCTTTAGTCTAGCGGGGGGAGAAGAGACCCAGTACTTC.

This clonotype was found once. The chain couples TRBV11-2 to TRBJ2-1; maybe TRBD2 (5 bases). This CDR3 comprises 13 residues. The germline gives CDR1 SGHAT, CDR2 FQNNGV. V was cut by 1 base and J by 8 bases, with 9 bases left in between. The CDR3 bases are TGTGCCAGCAGCTTAGGCGGGCACTATGAGCAGTTCTTC. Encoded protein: CASSLGGHYEQFF.

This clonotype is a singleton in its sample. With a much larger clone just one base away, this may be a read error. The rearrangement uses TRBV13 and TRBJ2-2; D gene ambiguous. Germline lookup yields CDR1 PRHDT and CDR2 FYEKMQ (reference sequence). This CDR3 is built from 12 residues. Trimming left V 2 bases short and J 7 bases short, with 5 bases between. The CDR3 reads CASSLRVGELFF. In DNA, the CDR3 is TGTGCCAGCAGCTTACGGGTCGGGGAGCTGTTTTTT.

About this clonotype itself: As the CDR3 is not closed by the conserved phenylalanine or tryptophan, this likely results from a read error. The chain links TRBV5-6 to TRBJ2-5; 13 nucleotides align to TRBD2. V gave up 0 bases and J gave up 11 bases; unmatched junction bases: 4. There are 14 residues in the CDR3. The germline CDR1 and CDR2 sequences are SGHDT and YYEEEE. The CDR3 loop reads CASSLALAGGQQYL. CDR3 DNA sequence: TGTGCCAGCAGCTTGGCACTAGCGGGAGGGCAGCAGTACTTA.

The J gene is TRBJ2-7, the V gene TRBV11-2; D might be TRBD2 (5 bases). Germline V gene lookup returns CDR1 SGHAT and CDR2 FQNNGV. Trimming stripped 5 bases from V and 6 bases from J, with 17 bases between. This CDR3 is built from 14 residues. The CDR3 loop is CASSLQTKGVEQYF. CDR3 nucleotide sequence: TGTGCCAGCAGCCTACAGACTAAGGGCGTCGAGCAGTACTTC. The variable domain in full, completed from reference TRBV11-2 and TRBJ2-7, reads EAGVAQSPRYKIIEKRQSVAFWCNPISGHATLYWYQQILGQGPKLLIQFQNNGVVDDSQLPKDRFSAERLKGVDSTLKIQPAKLEDSAVYLCASSLQTKGVEQYFGPGTRLTVT.

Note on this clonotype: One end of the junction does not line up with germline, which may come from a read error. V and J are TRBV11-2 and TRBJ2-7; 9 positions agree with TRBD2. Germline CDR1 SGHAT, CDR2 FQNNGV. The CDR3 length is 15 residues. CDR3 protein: CASSLSSGIVYEQYF. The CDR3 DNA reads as TGTGCCAGCAGCCTGTCTAGCGGGATCGTCTACGAGCAGTACTTT.

CDR3 nucleotide sequence: TGTGCCAGCAGCAAAGGGACACCGAAGGGGGATGGCTACACCTTC. Translating it yields CASSKGTPKGDGYTF. The V gene is TRBV5-4, the J gene TRBJ1-2, with a possible D match to TRBD1 (6 bases). CDR1 SGHNT and CDR2 YYREEE come from the germline V gene (reference sequence). This CDR3 has 15 residues. Trimming cost V 4 bases and J 6 bases, with 19 bases left between them.

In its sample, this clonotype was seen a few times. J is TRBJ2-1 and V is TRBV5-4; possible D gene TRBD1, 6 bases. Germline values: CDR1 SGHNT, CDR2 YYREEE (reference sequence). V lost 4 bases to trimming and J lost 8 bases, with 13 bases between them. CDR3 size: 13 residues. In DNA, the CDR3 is TGTGCCAGCAGCGGGACCTACAGGGATGAGCAGTTCTTC. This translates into CASSGTYRDEQFF.

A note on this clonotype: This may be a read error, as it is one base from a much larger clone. The CDR3 nucleotides read TGTGCCAGCAGTATGAGACAGGGGGACAATCGGCCCCAGCATTTT. As protein: CASSMRQGDNRPQHF. The rearrangement links TRBV12-3 or TRBV12-4 to TRBJ1-5; TRBD1 aligns across 9 bases. This CDR3 contains 15 residues.

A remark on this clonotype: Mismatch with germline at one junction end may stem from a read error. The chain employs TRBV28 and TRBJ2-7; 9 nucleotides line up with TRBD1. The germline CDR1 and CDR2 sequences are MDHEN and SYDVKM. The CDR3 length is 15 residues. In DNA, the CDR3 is TGTGTCAGCAGAACCCGGGACAGGGACGTTGACGAGCAGTACTTC. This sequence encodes CVSRTRDRDVDEQYF.

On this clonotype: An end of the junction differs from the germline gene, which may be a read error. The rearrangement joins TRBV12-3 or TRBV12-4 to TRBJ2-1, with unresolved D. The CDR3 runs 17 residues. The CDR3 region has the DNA TGTGCCAGCTGTTCCCACCAGGACGGTTTGTTCTACAATGGGCAGTTCTTC. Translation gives CASCSHQDGLFYNGQFF.

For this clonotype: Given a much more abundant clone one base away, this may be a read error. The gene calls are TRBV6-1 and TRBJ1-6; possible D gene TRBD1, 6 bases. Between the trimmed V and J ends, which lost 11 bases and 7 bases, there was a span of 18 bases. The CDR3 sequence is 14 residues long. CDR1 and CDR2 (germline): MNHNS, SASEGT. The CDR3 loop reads CAGKNPGENSPLHF. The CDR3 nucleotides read TGTGCCGGCAAAAATCCAGGGGAAAATTCACCCCTCCACTTT.

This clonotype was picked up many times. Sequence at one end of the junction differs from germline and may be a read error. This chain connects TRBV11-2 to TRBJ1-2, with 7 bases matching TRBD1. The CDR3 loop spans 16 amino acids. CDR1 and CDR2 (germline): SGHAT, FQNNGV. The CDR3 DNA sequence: TGTGCCAGCAGCAAACCGGGACAGTATTCAGACGCGCGGATACCCTTC. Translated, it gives CASSKPGQYSDARIPF. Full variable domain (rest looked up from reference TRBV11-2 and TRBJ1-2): EAGVAQSPRYKIIEKRQSVAFWCNPISGHATLYWYQQILGQGPKLLIQFQNNGVVDDSQLPKDRFSAERLKGVDSTLKIQPAKLEDSAVYLCASSKPGQYSDARIPFGSGTRLTVV.

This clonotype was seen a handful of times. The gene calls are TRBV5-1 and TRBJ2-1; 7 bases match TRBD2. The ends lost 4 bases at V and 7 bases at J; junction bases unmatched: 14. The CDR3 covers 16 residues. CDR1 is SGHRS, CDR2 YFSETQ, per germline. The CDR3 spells CASSLAKGGSNNEQFF. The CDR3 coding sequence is TGCGCCAGCAGCCTGGCTAAGGGCGGGAGTAATAATGAGCAGTTCTTC.

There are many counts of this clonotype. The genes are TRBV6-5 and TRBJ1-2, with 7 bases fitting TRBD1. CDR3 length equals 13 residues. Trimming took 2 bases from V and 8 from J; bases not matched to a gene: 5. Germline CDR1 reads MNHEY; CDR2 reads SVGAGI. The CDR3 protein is CASSYEQGLGYTF. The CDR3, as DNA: TGTGCCAGCAGTTACGAACAGGGGCTCGGCTACACCTTC.

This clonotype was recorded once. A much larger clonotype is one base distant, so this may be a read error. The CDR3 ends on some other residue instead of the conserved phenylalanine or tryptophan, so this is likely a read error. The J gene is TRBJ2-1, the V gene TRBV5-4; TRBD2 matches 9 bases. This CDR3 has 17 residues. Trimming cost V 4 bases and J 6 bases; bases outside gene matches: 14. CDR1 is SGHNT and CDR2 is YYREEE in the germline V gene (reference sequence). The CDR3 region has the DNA TGTGCCAGCAGCCCGTCTTTAGCGGGAGCTCTACGCAATGAGCAGTTCTTA. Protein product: CASSPSLAGALRNEQFL.

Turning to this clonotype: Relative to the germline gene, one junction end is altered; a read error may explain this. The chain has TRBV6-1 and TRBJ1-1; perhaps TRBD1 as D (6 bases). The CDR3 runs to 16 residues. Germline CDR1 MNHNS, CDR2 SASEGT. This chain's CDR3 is CTSSPFLTGNVAEAFF. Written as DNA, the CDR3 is TGTACCAGCAGTCCCTTTCTTACAGGGAACGTGGCTGAAGCTTTCTTT.

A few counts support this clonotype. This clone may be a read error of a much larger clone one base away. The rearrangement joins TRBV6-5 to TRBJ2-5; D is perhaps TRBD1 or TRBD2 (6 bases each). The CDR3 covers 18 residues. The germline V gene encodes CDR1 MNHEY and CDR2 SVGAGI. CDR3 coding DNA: TGTGCCAGCAGTTACTCGATGTCCCTAGGGGGGCCTGAAGAGACCCGGTACTTC. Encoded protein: CASSYSMSLGGPEETRYF.

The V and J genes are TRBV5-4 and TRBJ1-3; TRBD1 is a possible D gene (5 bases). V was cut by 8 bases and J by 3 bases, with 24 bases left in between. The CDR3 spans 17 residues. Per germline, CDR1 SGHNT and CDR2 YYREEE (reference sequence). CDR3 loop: CARSQADRGAFGNTIYF. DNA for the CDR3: TGTGCCAGGAGTCAGGCCGACCGGGGCGCTTTTGGAAACACCATATATTTT.

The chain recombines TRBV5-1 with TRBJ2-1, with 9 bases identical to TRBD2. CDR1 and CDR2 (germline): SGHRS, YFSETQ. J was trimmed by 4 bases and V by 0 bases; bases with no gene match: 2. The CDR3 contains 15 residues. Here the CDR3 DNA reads TGCGCCAGCAGCTTGGTAGCGGGAGATTACAATGAGCAGTTCTTC. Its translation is CASSLVAGDYNEQFF.

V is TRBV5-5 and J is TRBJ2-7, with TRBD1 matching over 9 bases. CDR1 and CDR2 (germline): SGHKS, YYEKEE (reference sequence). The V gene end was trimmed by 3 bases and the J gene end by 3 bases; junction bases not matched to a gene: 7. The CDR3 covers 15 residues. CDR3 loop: CASSSGDRVLYEQYF. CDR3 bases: TGTGCCAGCAGCTCGGGGGACAGGGTCCTCTACGAGCAGTACTTC.

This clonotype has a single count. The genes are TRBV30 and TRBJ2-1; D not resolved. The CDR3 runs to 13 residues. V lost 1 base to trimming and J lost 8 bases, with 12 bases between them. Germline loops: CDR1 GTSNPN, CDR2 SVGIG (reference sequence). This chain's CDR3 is CAWSALLRDEQFF. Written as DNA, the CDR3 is TGTGCCTGGAGTGCACTCCTCCGGGATGAGCAGTTCTTC.

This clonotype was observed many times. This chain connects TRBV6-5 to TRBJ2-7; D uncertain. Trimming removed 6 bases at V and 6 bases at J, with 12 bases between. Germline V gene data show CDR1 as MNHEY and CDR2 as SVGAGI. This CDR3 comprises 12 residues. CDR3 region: CASSRPFGEQYF. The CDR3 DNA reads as TGTGCCAGCAGCCGACCCTTTGGCGAGCAGTACTTC.

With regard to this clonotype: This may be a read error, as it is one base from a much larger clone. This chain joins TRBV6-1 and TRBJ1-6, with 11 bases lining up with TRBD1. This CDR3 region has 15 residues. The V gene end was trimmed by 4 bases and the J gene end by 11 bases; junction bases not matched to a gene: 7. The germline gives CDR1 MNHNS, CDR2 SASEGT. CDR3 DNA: TGTGCCAGCAGTGGTTCGCGGACAGGGGGCGCACCCCTCCACTTT. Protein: CASSGSRTGGAPLHF.

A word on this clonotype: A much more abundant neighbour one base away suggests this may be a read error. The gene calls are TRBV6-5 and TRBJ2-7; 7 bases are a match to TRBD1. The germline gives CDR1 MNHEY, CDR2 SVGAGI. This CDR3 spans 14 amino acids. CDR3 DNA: TGTGCCAGCAAGATGACTACAGGGGCCTACGAGCGGTACTTC. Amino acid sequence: CASKMTTGAYERYF.

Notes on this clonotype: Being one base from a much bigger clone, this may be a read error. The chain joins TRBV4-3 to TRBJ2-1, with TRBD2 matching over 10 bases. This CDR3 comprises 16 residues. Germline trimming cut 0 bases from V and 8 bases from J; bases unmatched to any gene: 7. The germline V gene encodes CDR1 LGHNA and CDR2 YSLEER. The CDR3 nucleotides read TGCGCCAGCAGCCAAGAAGCGGGAGGGCCGTTTGATGAGCAGTTCTTC. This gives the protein CASSQEAGGPFDEQFF.

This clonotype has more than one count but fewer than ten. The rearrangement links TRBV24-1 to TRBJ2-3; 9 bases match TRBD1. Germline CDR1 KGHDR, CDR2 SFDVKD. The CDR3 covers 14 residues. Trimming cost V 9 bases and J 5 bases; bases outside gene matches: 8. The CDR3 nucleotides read TGTGCCACCGGTCGACAGGGGGAGATAGATACGCAGTATTTT. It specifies CATGRQGEIDTQYF.